One and the same sample provided the 23 T cell receptor beta chains below, sequenced in a study of shared clonotypes between healthy human individuals. The assay was immunoSEQ multiplex PCR, and TCRdb's table has in-frame clones only and misses some. Of fewer than 1.4 million clones in the sample, around three quarters were seen once. The sequencing input was memory CD4+ T cells from PBMCs. Noted subset: CD45RA-negative fraction. These receptors were obtained from a man aged 18 to 30 in good health. Some clones in this sample may be carry-over from other donors' samples.

This clone was seen only once. V gene TRBV7-3 combines with J gene TRBJ2-3; D is unclear. V was trimmed by 5 bases and J by 2 bases, leaving 8 bases between them. The CDR3 totals 13 residues. The germline gives CDR1 SGHTA, CDR2 FQGTGA. CDR3 in DNA: TGTGCCAGCAGCCCCCTGAACACAGATACGCAGTATTTT. This translates into CASSPLNTDTQYF.

This sequence joins TRBV4-2 and TRBJ2-3, with 12 positions matching TRBD2. The junction had 17 bases not matched to a gene; V was cut back by 4 bases and J by 3 bases. The CDR3 length is 20 residues. Germline loops: CDR1 LGHNA, CDR2 YNFKEQ. The CDR3 is CASSPGSLAGGQVDTDTQYF. As DNA, the CDR3 is TGTGCCAGCAGCCCCGGGAGTCTAGCGGGAGGGCAGGTTGATACAGATACGCAGTATTTT.

The chain is built from TRBV11-2 and TRBJ1-1; D call uncertain. Germline V gives CDR1 SGHAT, CDR2 FQNNGV. The CDR3 has 15 amino acids. V was cut by 7 bases and J by 5 bases, with 20 bases left in between. CDR3 residues: CASTLRTSGKTEAFF. The CDR3 region has the DNA TGTGCCAGCACCCTTAGGACCTCCGGGAAGACTGAAGCTTTCTTT.

This chain uses TRBV5-1 with TRBJ1-5, with TRBD1 matching 11 bases. V dropped 4 bases and J dropped 7; count of bases not matched to a gene: 7. Germline V gene data show CDR1 as SGHRS and CDR2 as YFSETQ. The CDR3 contains 15 residues. The DNA for the CDR3 is TGCGCCAGCAGCGAAACCGGGACAGGGGGACAGCCCCAGCATTTT. Amino acids: CASSETGTGGQPQHF.

Only one count was recorded for this clone. The V and J genes are TRBV7-9 and TRBJ2-7; D is unclear. Trimming stripped 4 bases from V and 2 bases from J, with 15 bases between. The CDR3 runs to 15 residues. Germline CDR1 reads SEHNR; CDR2 reads FQNEAQ (reference sequence). The CDR3 is CASSSTRTSPYEQYF. The DNA of the CDR3 is TGTGCCAGCAGCTCGACTCGGACCTCGCCCTACGAGCAGTACTTC.

This clone was recorded only once. This CDR3 is also generated by other DNA sequences in the sample. This chain connects TRBV29-1 to TRBJ1-1, with 8 positions matching TRBD1. The germline V gene encodes CDR1 SQVTM and CDR2 ANQGSEA. This CDR3 has 12 residues. V trimming: 7 bases; J trimming: 2 bases; junction bases outside the gene matches: 3. CDR3 residues: CSADRGNTEAFF. The CDR3 DNA reads as TGCAGCGCTGACAGGGGAAACACTGAAGCTTTCTTT.

The V gene is TRBV7-6, the J gene TRBJ2-7; perhaps TRBD2 as D (5 bases). CDR3 length: 17 residues. Between the trimmed V and J ends, which lost 0 bases and 1 base, there was a span of 16 bases. Germline V gives CDR1 SGHVS, CDR2 FNYEAQ. In nucleotides, the CDR3 is TGTGCCAGCAGCTTAGCGTTCCGGGGTGATCGATCCTACGAGCAGTACTTC. This gives the protein CASSLAFRGDRSYEQYF. Combining the CDR3 with reference TRBV7-6 and TRBJ2-7 gives the whole variable domain GAGVSQSPRYKVTKRGQDVALRCDPISGHVSLYWYRQALGQGPEFLTYFNYEAQQDKSGLPNDRFSAERPEGSISTLTIQRTEQRDSAMYRCASSLAFRGDRSYEQYFGPGTRLTVT.

J is TRBJ1-2 and V is TRBV27; D is possibly TRBD1 (6 bases). Trimming removed 3 bases from V and 4 bases from J, with 12 bases in between. This CDR3 spans 14 amino acids. CDR1 and CDR2 from the germline V gene are MNHEY and SMNVEV (reference sequence). The DNA of the CDR3 is TGTGCCAGCAGTTTTTCGGACAGAGGCTATGGCTACACCTTC. This codes for CASSFSDRGYGYTF.

This clone showed up just a few times. The rearrangement uses TRBV25-1 and TRBJ1-1, with 11 bases matching TRBD1. The length of the CDR3 is 13 residues. Per the germline V gene, CDR1 is MGHDK and CDR2 is SYGVNS. The V gene end was trimmed by 6 bases and the J gene end by 6 bases; junction bases not matched to a gene: 3. CDR3 sequence (DNA): TGTGCCAGCAGGGGACAGGGGGTCCCTGAAGCTTTCTTT. It translates to CASRGQGVPEAFF.

The chain links TRBV30 to TRBJ2-7; 8 nucleotides agree with TRBD1. The CDR3 consists of 14 residues. Germline loops: CDR1 GTSNPN, CDR2 SVGIG (reference sequence). The V and J ends lost 4 bases and 6 bases, in that order; junction bases with no gene match: 11. CDR3 sequence (DNA): TGTGCCTGGACTGCACTGCGAGACAGGGGCGAGCAGTACTTC. As protein: CAWTALRDRGEQYF.

The chain employs TRBV5-1 and TRBJ1-4; perhaps TRBD1 as D (5 bases). Germline CDR1 is SGHRS and CDR2 is YFSETQ. V gave up 6 bases and J gave up 6 bases, with 12 bases separating them. CDR3 length equals 13 residues. CDR3 DNA sequence: TGCGCCAGCACCCGAGGAGGGGATGAAAAACTGTTTTTT. Translated, it gives CASTRGGDEKLFF.

The chain combines TRBV5-8 with TRBJ2-7; D may be TRBD1 (6 bases). This CDR3 spans 16 amino acids. Germline V CDR1 and CDR2: SGHTS, YDEGEE. The V and J ends lost 4 bases and 3 bases respectively, with 20 bases between them. CDR3 DNA: TGTGCCAGCAGCGGCGCCCGGGTGGGGGCGGACTACGAGCAGTACTTC. Amino acid sequence: CASSGARVGADYEQYF.

This clone showed up just once. This chain links TRBV10-1 with TRBJ2-7; 8 bases are shared with TRBD1. This CDR3 is built from 12 residues. The ends lost 6 bases at V and 5 bases at J; junction bases unmatched: 3. Per the germline V gene, CDR1 is WNHNN and CDR2 is SYGVQD (reference sequence). CDR3 sequence reads: CASSRTGHEQYF. CDR3 DNA: TGCGCCAGCAGCCGGACAGGGCACGAGCAGTACTTC.

The chain carries TRBV28 and TRBJ2-1; TRBD2 aligns across 13 bases. CDR1 is MDHEN and CDR2 is SYDVKM in the germline V gene. V lost 6 bases and J lost 10; bases outside the gene matches: 9. The CDR3 is 15 residues long. This CDR3 is CASRVGLAGAGEQFF. CDR3 nucleotides: TGTGCCAGCAGGGTTGGACTAGCGGGAGCAGGGGAGCAGTTCTTC.

This clone came up a few times. This CDR3 is also generated by other DNA sequences in the sample. V gene TRBV28 combines with J gene TRBJ2-2; D is undetermined. Trimming pared 8 bases from V and 1 base from J, leaving 8 bases between. Germline CDR1 MDHEN, CDR2 SYDVKM. The CDR3 is made up of 13 amino acids. The CDR3 sequence is CASSSRNTGELFF. Written as DNA, the CDR3 is TGTGCCAGCTCATCCCGGAACACCGGGGAGCTGTTTTTT.

Comments on this clone: Other nucleotide sequences from this sample produce the same CDR3. The chain employs TRBV28 and TRBJ2-5; D is undetermined. V was clipped by 2 bases and J by 4 bases, with 2 bases between them. Germline CDR1 MDHEN, CDR2 SYDVKM. CDR3 length equals 11 residues. This chain's CDR3 is CASSLRETQYF. The CDR3 DNA reads TGTGCCAGCAGTTTACGAGAGACCCAGTACTTC.

V is TRBV27 and J is TRBJ1-1, with D unclear. The CDR3 runs to 17 residues. Trimming shortened V by 3 bases and J by 3 bases, and 20 bases separated the two germline ends. Germline V CDR1 and CDR2: MNHEY, SMNVEV (reference sequence). The CDR3 DNA reads as TGTGCCAGCAGTTTTCTTGGGAGCGCAGGTGGGGACACTGAAGCTTTCTTT. Encoded protein: CASSFLGSAGGDTEAFF.

The chain has TRBV4-1 and TRBJ1-1; no reliable D call. The CDR3 contains 15 residues. The germline CDR1 and CDR2 sequences are MGHRA and YSYEKL. V shed 0 bases and J shed 3 bases, with 11 bases lying between them. In nucleotides, the CDR3 is TGCGCCAGCAGCCAAGATTTCAGTGGATACACTGAAGCTTTCTTT. Translated: CASSQDFSGYTEAFF.

As concerns this clone: It may be a read error: a sequence one base away is much more abundant. The chain couples TRBV11-1 to TRBJ1-1; the D is unclear. The germline V and J ends were trimmed by 1 base and 0 bases, with 3 bases remaining between them. This CDR3 region has 13 residues. CDR1 and CDR2 (germline): SGHAT, FQDESV (reference sequence). The CDR3 sequence: CASSLGLNTEAFF. As DNA, the CDR3 is TGTGCCAGCAGCTTAGGCCTGAACACTGAAGCTTTCTTT.

This rearrangement joins TRBV18 to TRBJ2-6; tentative D call: TRBD1 (6 bases). In germline, CDR1 is KGHSH, CDR2 LQKENI. CDR3 length: 16 amino acids. Trimming took off 8 bases at V and 1 base at J, with 15 bases between the two ends. In DNA, the CDR3 is TGTGCCAGCGCGGCAAACACAGGGTCTGGGGCCAACGTCCTGACTTTC. It codes for CASAANTGSGANVLTF.

J is TRBJ2-3 and V is TRBV11-2; D is perhaps TRBD2 (5 bases). The CDR3 loop spans 15 amino acids. Per germline, CDR1 SGHAT and CDR2 FQNNGV. V dropped 0 bases and J dropped 5 bases, with 12 bases sitting between them. CDR3 nucleotide sequence: TGTGCCAGCAGCTTAGATGGGAGTAACGTAGATACGCAGTATTTT. It encodes CASSLDGSNVDTQYF.

The chain carries TRBV7-9 and TRBJ2-5; 9 bases match TRBD1. Germline-derived CDR1 and CDR2 are SEHNR and FQNEAQ (reference sequence). V trimming: 5 bases; J trimming: 7 bases; junction bases outside the gene matches: 8. The CDR3 has 14 residues. CDR3 protein: CASSPRTGVGTQYF. In DNA form, the CDR3 reads TGTGCCAGCAGCCCTCGGACAGGGGTGGGGACCCAGTACTTC.

This clone was detected only once. This chain uses TRBV7-2 with TRBJ2-1; D is ambiguous. The CDR3 is made up of 11 amino acids. V gave up 4 bases and J gave up 8 bases, with 6 bases separating them. Germline V gene data show CDR1 as SGHTA and CDR2 as FQGNSA. The CDR3 bases are TGTGCCAGCAGCTCAATAGATGAGCAGTTCTTC. Translated: CASSSIDEQFF.